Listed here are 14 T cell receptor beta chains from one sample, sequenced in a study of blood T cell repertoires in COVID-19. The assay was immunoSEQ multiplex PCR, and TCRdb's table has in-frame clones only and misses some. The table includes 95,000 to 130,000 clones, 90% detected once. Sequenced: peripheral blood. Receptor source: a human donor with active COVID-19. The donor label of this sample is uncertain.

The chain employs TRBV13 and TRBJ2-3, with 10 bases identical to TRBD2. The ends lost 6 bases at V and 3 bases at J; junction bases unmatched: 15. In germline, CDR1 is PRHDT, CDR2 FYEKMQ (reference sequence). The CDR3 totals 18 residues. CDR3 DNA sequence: TGTGCCAGCAGTTTCCAAAGCGGGGGGGCCGGTATAACAGATACGCAGTATTTT. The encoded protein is CASSFQSGGAGITDTQYF.

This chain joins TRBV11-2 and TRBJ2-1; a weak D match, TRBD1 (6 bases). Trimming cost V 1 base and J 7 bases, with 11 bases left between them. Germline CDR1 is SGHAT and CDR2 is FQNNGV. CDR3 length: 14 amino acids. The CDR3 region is CASSLGGRGNEQFF. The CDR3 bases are TGTGCCAGCAGCTTAGGGGGCAGGGGTAATGAGCAGTTCTTC.

The CDR3 is CASSPGLAGIYNEQFF. The CDR3 nucleotides are TGTGCCAGCAGCCCCGGACTAGCGGGGATCTACAATGAGCAGTTCTTC. The chain has TRBV7-9 and TRBJ2-1, with 12 bases identical to TRBD2. The germline CDR1 and CDR2 sequences are SEHNR and FQNEAQ (reference sequence). The CDR3 length is 16 residues. The V gene end was trimmed by 5 bases and the J gene end by 3 bases; junction bases not matched to a gene: 5.

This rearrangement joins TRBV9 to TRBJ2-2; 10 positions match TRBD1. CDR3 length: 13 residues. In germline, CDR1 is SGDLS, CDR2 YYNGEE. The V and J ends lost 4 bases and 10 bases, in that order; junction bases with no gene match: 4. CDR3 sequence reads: CASSSGTGEELFF. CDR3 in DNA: TGTGCCAGCAGCTCCGGGACAGGGGAGGAGCTGTTTTTT.

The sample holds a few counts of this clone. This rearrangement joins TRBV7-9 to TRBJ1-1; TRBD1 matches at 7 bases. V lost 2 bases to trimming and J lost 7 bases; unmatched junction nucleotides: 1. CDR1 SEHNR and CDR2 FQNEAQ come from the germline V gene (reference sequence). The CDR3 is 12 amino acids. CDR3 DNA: TGTGCCAGCAGCTTACGACAGGGTGAAGCTTTCTTT. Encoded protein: CASSLRQGEAFF.

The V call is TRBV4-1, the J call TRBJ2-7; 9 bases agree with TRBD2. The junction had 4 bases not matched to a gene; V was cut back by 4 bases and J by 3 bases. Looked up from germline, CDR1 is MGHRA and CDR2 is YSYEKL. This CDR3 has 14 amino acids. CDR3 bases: TGCGCCAGCAGCCCCCAGCGGGGGGACTACGAGCAGTACTTC. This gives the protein CASSPQRGDYEQYF.

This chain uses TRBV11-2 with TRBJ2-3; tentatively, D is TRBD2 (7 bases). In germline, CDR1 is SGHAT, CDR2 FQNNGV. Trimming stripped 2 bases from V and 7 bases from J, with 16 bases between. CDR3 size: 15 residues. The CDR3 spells CASSLYGAGANTQYF. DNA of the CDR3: TGTGCCAGCAGCTTATACGGTGCGGGGGCTAATACGCAGTATTTT.

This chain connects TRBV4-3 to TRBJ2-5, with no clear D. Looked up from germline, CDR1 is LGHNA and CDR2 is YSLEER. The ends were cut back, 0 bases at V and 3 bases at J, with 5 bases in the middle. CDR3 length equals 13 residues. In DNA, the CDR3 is TGCGCCAGCAGCCAAGACGTAAAAGAGACCCAGTACTTC. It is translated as CASSQDVKETQYF.

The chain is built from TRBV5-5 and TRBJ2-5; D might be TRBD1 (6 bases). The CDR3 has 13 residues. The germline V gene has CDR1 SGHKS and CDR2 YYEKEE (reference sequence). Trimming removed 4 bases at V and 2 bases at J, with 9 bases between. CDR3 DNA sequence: TGTGCCAGCAGCAGAACAGGGCAAGAGACCCAGTACTTC. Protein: CASSRTGQETQYF.

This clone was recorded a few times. The CDR3 loop is CASSYTLWRNTEAFF. The CDR3 coding sequence is TGCGCCAGCAGTTATACACTTTGGAGGAACACTGAAGCTTTCTTT. The rearrangement joins TRBV5-1 to TRBJ1-1; D not resolved. Trimming removed 5 bases from V and 1 base from J, with 15 bases in between. From germline, CDR1 is SGHRS and CDR2 YFSETQ. CDR3 length: 15 residues.

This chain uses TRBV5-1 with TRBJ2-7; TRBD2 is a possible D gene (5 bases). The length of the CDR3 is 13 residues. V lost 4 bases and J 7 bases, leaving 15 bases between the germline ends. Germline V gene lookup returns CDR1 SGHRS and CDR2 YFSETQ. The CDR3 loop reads CASSLPGSLEQYF. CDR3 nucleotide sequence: TGCGCCAGCAGCCTCCCGGGAAGCCTTGAGCAGTACTTC.

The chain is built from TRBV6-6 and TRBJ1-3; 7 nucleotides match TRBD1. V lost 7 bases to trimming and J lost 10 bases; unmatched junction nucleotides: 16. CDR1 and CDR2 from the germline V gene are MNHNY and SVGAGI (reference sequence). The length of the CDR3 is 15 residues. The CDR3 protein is CASTEGGQRLRTIYF. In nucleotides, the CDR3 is TGTGCCAGCACCGAGGGGGGACAGCGGCTTAGGACCATATATTTT.

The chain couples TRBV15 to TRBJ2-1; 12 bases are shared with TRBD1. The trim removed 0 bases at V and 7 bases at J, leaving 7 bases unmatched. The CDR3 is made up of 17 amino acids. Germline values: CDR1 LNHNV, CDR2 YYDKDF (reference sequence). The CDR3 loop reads CATSRDLPGQGANEQFF. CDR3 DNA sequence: TGTGCCACCAGCAGAGATCTACCGGGACAGGGGGCTAATGAGCAGTTCTTC.

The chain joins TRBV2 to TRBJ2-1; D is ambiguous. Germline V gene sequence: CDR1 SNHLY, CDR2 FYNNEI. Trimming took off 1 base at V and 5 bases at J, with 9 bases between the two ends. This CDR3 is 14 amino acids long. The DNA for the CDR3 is TGTGCCAGCAGTGAAGTTGGCCAGAACAATGAGCAGTTCTTC. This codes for CASSEVGQNNEQFF.